This is a list of T cell receptor beta chains from one sample in a study of sequential checkpoint blockade in melanoma. TCRdb's table, derived via immunoSEQ multiplex PCR, lists solely in-frame clones and lacks some. The sample has about 17,000 clones, 60% to 70% seen once. The source was CD8+ T cells sorted from blood (inferred from file names), collected from a patient given nivolumab and ipilimumab in sequence. These TCRs come from a human donor with melanoma. Both conserved end residues are part of each CDR3. A D gene is named only where the DNA matches it firmly. The size field is filled for only some rows; it gives once, few, many or a size class.

CDR3nt | CDR3aa | j_gene | v_gene | abundance | d_gene
TGTGCCAGCAGACCACAGGGGGAGAATGAAAAACTGTTTTTT | CASRPQGENEKLFF | TRBJ1-4 | TRBV28 | - | TRBD1
TGCGCCAGCAGCTTGGCGGGGGTTTTTGGCTGCACCTTC | CASSLAGVFGCTF | TRBJ1-2 | TRBV5-1 | - | -
TGCGCCAGCAGCTCGGAGAGCTCCTATAATTCACCCCTCCACTTT | CASSSESSYNSPLHF | TRBJ1-6 | TRBV4-1 | - | -
TGTGCCAGCAGCCTGGGACAGTCCCCCTCCTACGAGCAGTACTTC | CASSLGQSPSYEQYF | TRBJ2-7 | TRBV7-8 | medium-sized | TRBD1
TGCGCCAGCAGTCCGGGGATAGATACGCAGTATTTT | CASSPGIDTQYF | TRBJ2-3 | TRBV23-1 | - | -
TGTGCCAGCAGCTCGGGACAGGGAATGAACACTGAAGCTTTCTTT | CASSSGQGMNTEAFF | TRBJ1-1 | TRBV7-6 | few | TRBD1
TGCGCCAGCAGCCAAGCTCTGGACAATGATCAGTTCTTC | CASSQALDNDQFF | TRBJ2-1 | TRBV4-3 | few | -
TGTGCCAGCAGCCAAGAACTCAAGGGGCCGGAACTTCTGGGGACAGATACGCAGTATTTT | CASSQELKGPELLGTDTQYF | TRBJ2-3 | TRBV7-8 | - | -
TGTGCCAGCAGTTTATCCGGGGGGCTGGCTTTCTTT | CASSLSGGLAFF | TRBJ1-1 | TRBV28 | few | -
TGTGCCAGCAGCCCCGCACCCCCGGGACACGAGGACCACGAGCAGTACTTC | CASSPAPPGHEDHEQYF | TRBJ2-7 | TRBV5-7 | - | -
TGTGCCAGCAGCTCCGGATCAGGCTCCTACAATGAGCAGTTCTTC | CASSSGSGSYNEQFF | TRBJ2-1 | TRBV7-2 | large | -
TGTGCCAGCAGCTTATGGGCCCTGGGTGGAAATGAGCAGTTCTTC | CASSLWALGGNEQFF | TRBJ2-1 | TRBV7-3 | - | -
TGTGCCAGCAGCCAAGAAACAGGGAACACTGAAGCTTTCTTT | CASSQETGNTEAFF | TRBJ1-1 | TRBV4-2 | - | -
TGTGCCAGCAGCACCCAACCGCGGGGAACCTACAATGAGCAGTTCTTC | CASSTQPRGTYNEQFF | TRBJ2-1 | TRBV7-6 | - | -
TGTGCCAGCAGCTTGGGGGCAGGGCGGTATACGCAGTATTTT | CASSLGAGRYTQYF | TRBJ2-3 | TRBV5-6 | - | -
TGTGCCAGCAGCGTAGGGACTAGCGGGGGGGCCATGGATACGCAGTATTTT | CASSVGTSGGAMDTQYF | TRBJ2-3 | TRBV9 | few | TRBD2
TGTGCCAGCAGCTTAACCCCGGGGGAGCAGTACTTC | CASSLTPGEQYF | TRBJ2-7 | TRBV7-2 | - | -
TGCGCCAGCAGCCACGCGGGGGGGAACTATGGCTACACCTTC | CASSHAGGNYGYTF | TRBJ1-2 | TRBV4-1 | - | -
TGTGCCAGCAGCTTATCACAGGGAAGGGCCGGGGAGCTGTTTTTT | CASSLSQGRAGELFF | TRBJ2-2 | TRBV7-9 | - | -
TGCGCCAGCGGCCTAGCGGGGTGGGATACGCAGTATTTT | CASGLAGWDTQYF | TRBJ2-3 | TRBV5-1 | - | TRBD2
TGTGCCAGCAGCCAAGGCATACTAGCGGGGGGGAACACCGGGGAGCTGTTTTTT | CASSQGILAGGNTGELFF | TRBJ2-2 | TRBV4-2 | - | TRBD2
TGTGCCAGCAGCTTAACGAGAGTAGCGGGGGGTTGGGATACGCAGTATTTT | CASSLTRVAGGWDTQYF | TRBJ2-3 | TRBV7-3 | few | TRBD2
TGTGCCAGCAGCCAAGAGACGGGGGACTCCTACAATGAGCAGTTCTTC | CASSQETGDSYNEQFF | TRBJ2-1 | TRBV14 | - | -
TGTGCCAGCAGTGAAGAAGAAGGGGGTGATCCTCTCAACACCGGGGAGCTGTTTTTT | CASSEEEGGDPLNTGELFF | TRBJ2-2 | TRBV2 | - | -
TGTGCCAGCAGCTGGATGACAGTGAATGAGCAGTTCTTC | CASSWMTVNEQFF | TRBJ2-1 | TRBV7-9 | - | -
TGTGCCAGCAGTTCCAGTGAGCCCCAGCATTTT | CASSSSEPQHF | TRBJ1-5 | TRBV6-5 | - | -
TGTGCCAGCAGTGGAGGAGGCGGCTATGGCTACACCTTC | CASSGGGGYGYTF | TRBJ1-2 | TRBV27 | few | -
TGTGCCAGCAGCTTGGGGGGACAGGGATCGGGTTATGGCTACACCTTC | CASSLGGQGSGYGYTF | TRBJ1-2 | TRBV5-4 | - | TRBD1
TGTGCCAGCAGTGAAACTGTCGGGGAGCTGTTTTTT | CASSETVGELFF | TRBJ2-2 | TRBV2 | - | -
TGTGCCAGCAGTGACAGGGGTAACGAGCAGTACTTC | CASSDRGNEQYF | TRBJ2-7 | TRBV9 | - | TRBD1
TGTGCCAGCTCACCACTATGGGACAGGGCCATCCAAGAGACCCAGTACTTC | CASSPLWDRAIQETQYF | TRBJ2-5 | TRBV18 | hyperexpanded | TRBD1
TGCGCCAGCAGCCAAGATGAAAGACAGCCCTACGAGCAGTACTTC | CASSQDERQPYEQYF | TRBJ2-7 | TRBV7-9 | - | -
TGTGCCAGCAGCTATCGGACAGGGAATCAGCCCCAGCATTTT | CASSYRTGNQPQHF | TRBJ1-5 | TRBV28 | - | TRBD1
TGTGCCAGCAGCCTCTCCGCGGGGAGGAAGACCCAGTACTTC | CASSLSAGRKTQYF | TRBJ2-5 | TRBV5-4 | few | -
TGCGCCAGCAGTCAAACCTCCAGGGGGCAATCTTACGAGCAGTACTTC | CASSQTSRGQSYEQYF | TRBJ2-7 | TRBV23-1 | - | TRBD1
TGCGCCAGCAGCCCATACACAGCCCAAGAGACCCAGTACTTC | CASSPYTAQETQYF | TRBJ2-5 | TRBV4-1 | - | -
TGTGCCAGCACCGCTTGGGCAGGGGCGATAGATACGCAGTATTTT | CASTAWAGAIDTQYF | TRBJ2-3 | TRBV7-2 | - | -
TGTGCCAGCAGTTACTCCGCGGGGGGGCCAGATACGCAGTATTTT | CASSYSAGGPDTQYF | TRBJ2-3 | TRBV6-5 | - | TRBD2
TGTGCCAGCAGCCAAGATCCAGCGGGGGGTTACAATGAGCAGTTCTTC | CASSQDPAGGYNEQFF | TRBJ2-1 | TRBV4-2 | once | TRBD2
TGTGCCAGCACCCATGGACAGGGGGACACCTTC | CASTHGQGDTF | TRBJ1-2 | TRBV21-1 | medium-sized | -
TGTGCCAGCAGTCCCCAGGGACAGGGAGTAGGCTATGGCTACACCTTC | CASSPQGQGVGYGYTF | TRBJ1-2 | TRBV28 | few | TRBD1
TGTGCCAGCAGCTTAGCTCCAGGGCCAGATACGCAGTATTTT | CASSLAPGPDTQYF | TRBJ2-3 | TRBV13 | - | -
TGTGCCAGCAGCCCATCTGGAGGGAGGTCAGGGTCACCCCTCCACTTT | CASSPSGGRSGSPLHF | TRBJ1-6 | TRBV7-9 | - | -
TGTGCCAGCAGTTTGGGCCCTGGCCAGTACTTC | CASSLGPGQYF | TRBJ2-5 | TRBV6-5 | - | -
TGTGCCAGCAGAATGACCCAGGGCCTGGGCTGGGGTGAGCAGTTCTTC | CASRMTQGLGWGEQFF | TRBJ2-1 | TRBV13 | - | -
TGTGCCAGCAGTGAACTAATGGGACAGGGACGTGAAAAACTGTTTTTT | CASSELMGQGREKLFF | TRBJ1-4 | TRBV6-1 | - | TRBD1
TGCAGCGTTGAAGATCCTGGACAGGGGGGGATATATGAGCAGTTCTTC | CSVEDPGQGGIYEQFF | TRBJ2-1 | TRBV29-1 | - | TRBD1
TGCAGTGCTCCCGTCGGCTACGAGCAGTACTTC | CSAPVGYEQYF | TRBJ2-7 | TRBV20-1 | - | -
TGTGCCAGCAGAGGACTAGCGGGGGCCCAAGAGACCCAGTACTTC | CASRGLAGAQETQYF | TRBJ2-5 | TRBV2 | few | TRBD2
TGTGCCAGCAGCCCAGGGCTGGGTAGACAGAATACGCAGTATTTT | CASSPGLGRQNTQYF | TRBJ2-3 | TRBV7-8 | - | -
TGCAGCGTCGCCATAGACAGGGGGCAGGATGGCTACACCTTC | CSVAIDRGQDGYTF | TRBJ1-2 | TRBV29-1 | - | TRBD1
TGTGCCAGCAGCGGACAGGGGGCGGAGAACACCGGGGAGCTGTTTTTT | CASSGQGAENTGELFF | TRBJ2-2 | TRBV9 | - | TRBD1
TGTGCCAGCAGTTCGGGGGTAGCCTACCTCTATGGCTACACCTTC | CASSSGVAYLYGYTF | TRBJ1-2 | TRBV6-6 | - | -
TGTGCCATCGCTCTCGGGCGTGGGTACACAGGGATCTATGGCTACACCTTC | CAIALGRGYTGIYGYTF | TRBJ1-2 | TRBV10-3 | medium-sized | -